The clone carrying this T cell receptor (beta chain) was detected many times. The antigen remains undetermined. TCRdb re-derived calls from the multiplex PCR reads in MiXCR, one entry per CDR3 protein. The data contain around 250,000 distinct CDR3 sequences, around 34% of them singletons. The germline V gene encodes CDR1 SGHRS and CDR2 YFSETQ. Trimming left V 3 bases short and J 5 bases short, with 13 bases between. The CDR3 contains 14 residues. The lymph nodes were axillary draining lymph nodes from breast cancer patients. The data are from a study of breast tumors, draining lymph nodes, adjacent tissues. Study-wide results and caveats: Tumor and nontumor repertoires were significantly more similar in luminal-like than in basal-like breast cancer. Data only fit, rather than demonstrated, lymph node origin of most tumor T cells. Tumor repertoires ranked between lymph nodes and nontumor tissue in diversity, with V and J gene preferences.

The receptor was derived from a female donor with breast cancer. Some clones in this sample may be carry-over from other donors' samples. The sequencing sample was made of axillary lymph node tissue. The chain recombines TRBV5-1 with TRBJ2-3; D tentatively fits TRBD1 or TRBD2 (5 bases each). The CDR3 nucleotides read TGCGCCAGCAGCTCGACTACAGGAGAAGATACGCAGTATTTT. Its protein product is CASSSTTGEDTQYF. The full variable domain, its missing parts supplied by reference TRBV5-1 and TRBJ2-3, is KAGVTQTPRYLIKTRGQQVTLSCSPISGHRSVSWYQQTPGQGLQFLFEYFSETQRNKGNFPGRFSGRQFSNSRSEMNVSTLELGDSALYLCASSSTTGEDTQYFGPGTRLTVL.